This is a list of T cell receptor beta chains from one sample in a study of regulatory T cells in long-lasting Graves disease. TCRdb independently ran MiXCR on the multiplex PCR reads; one entry per CDR3 protein. The repertoire holds roughly 500,000 distinct CDR3 sequences, about 20% seen once, with 7% to 9.5% in the top ten. The specimen was peripheral blood mononuclear cells (PBMCs), collected when the disease was refractory, from a patient treated with antithyroid drugs. These receptors came from a female donor with Graves disease. CDR3s include the opening cysteine and the closing phenylalanine or tryptophan. A D gene is named only where the DNA matches it firmly. Rows give clone size only sometimes, using once, few, many, or a class for an expanded clone.

j_gene: TRBJ2-5; v_gene: TRBV10-3; d_gene: -; abundance: few; CDR3aa: CAISALGPPQETQYF; CDR3nt: TGTGCCATCAGTGCCCTGGGGCCGCCCCAGGAGACCCAGTACTTC
j_gene: TRBJ2-7; v_gene: TRBV6-1; d_gene: TRBD1; abundance: -; CDR3aa: CASSLGSGTGLYYEQYF; CDR3nt: TGTGCCAGCAGCCTAGGCTCCGGGACAGGGCTATACTACGAGCAGTACTTC
j_gene: TRBJ2-7; v_gene: TRBV7-2; d_gene: -; abundance: few; CDR3aa: CASSPLGRSYEQYF; CDR3nt: TGTGCCAGCAGCCCATTGGGGCGATCCTACGAGCAGTACTTC
j_gene: TRBJ1-1; v_gene: TRBV19; d_gene: -; abundance: -; CDR3aa: CASGDTPNTEAFF; CDR3nt: TGTGCCTCGGGGGACACCCCGAACACTGAAGCTTTCTTT
j_gene: TRBJ2-7; v_gene: TRBV7-9; d_gene: -; abundance: -; CDR3aa: CASSSVDEQYF; CDR3nt: TGTGCCAGCAGCTCTGTCGACGAGCAGTACTTC
j_gene: TRBJ1-2; v_gene: TRBV5-1; d_gene: -; abundance: many; CDR3aa: CASSLAGENYGYTF; CDR3nt: TGCGCCAGCAGCTTGGCAGGTGAAAACTATGGCTACACCTTC
j_gene: TRBJ2-2; v_gene: TRBV24-1; d_gene: -; abundance: -; CDR3aa: CATSAQVIVVNTGELFF; CDR3nt: TGTGCCACCAGTGCCCAAGTCATAGTAGTCAACACCGGGGAGCTGTTTTTT
j_gene: TRBJ2-5; v_gene: TRBV9; d_gene: -; abundance: many; CDR3aa: CASSETEETQYF; CDR3nt: TGTGCCAGCAGCGAAACGGAAGAGACCCAGTACTTC
j_gene: TRBJ2-1; v_gene: TRBV2; d_gene: -; abundance: -; CDR3aa: CASSEFGTGVGNEQFF; CDR3nt: TGTGCCAGCAGTGAATTCGGTACGGGAGTAGGGAATGAGCAGTTCTTC
j_gene: TRBJ2-1; v_gene: TRBV24-1; d_gene: -; abundance: -; CDR3aa: CATSEGLNEQFF; CDR3nt: TGTGCCACCAGTGAGGGGCTTAATGAGCAGTTCTTC
j_gene: TRBJ1-1; v_gene: TRBV6-5; d_gene: TRBD1; abundance: -; CDR3aa: CASTYRGHTEAFF; CDR3nt: TGTGCCAGCACTTACAGGGGGCACACTGAAGCTTTCTTT
j_gene: TRBJ2-7; v_gene: TRBV10-2; d_gene: -; abundance: many; CDR3aa: CASRRDSLGSYEQYF; CDR3nt: TGCGCCAGCAGGCGGGACTCCCTGGGCTCCTACGAGCAGTACTTC
j_gene: TRBJ2-2; v_gene: TRBV6-1; d_gene: -; abundance: many; CDR3aa: CASIQRVTSGGELFF; CDR3nt: TGTGCCAGCATCCAAAGAGTGACATCTGGCGGGGAGCTGTTTTTT
j_gene: TRBJ2-5; v_gene: TRBV29-1; d_gene: -; abundance: many; CDR3aa: CSVDRGSGETQYF; CDR3nt: TGCAGCGTTGACAGGGGTTCGGGAGAGACCCAGTACTTC
j_gene: TRBJ2-7; v_gene: TRBV24-1; d_gene: -; abundance: -; CDR3aa: CATSEGTLWDYEQYF; CDR3nt: TGTGCCACCAGTGAAGGGACATTATGGGACTACGAGCAGTACTTC
j_gene: TRBJ1-6; v_gene: TRBV6-1; d_gene: -; abundance: -; CDR3aa: CASRDWTGSASPLHF; CDR3nt: TGTGCCAGCAGAGACTGGACCGGTTCGGCTTCACCCCTCCACTTT
j_gene: TRBJ2-7; v_gene: TRBV12-5; d_gene: TRBD1; abundance: -; CDR3aa: CASGLSRDRGPVGSYEQYF; CDR3nt: TGTGCTAGTGGTTTGTCCCGGGACAGGGGGCCTGTCGGCTCCTACGAGCAGTACTTC
j_gene: TRBJ1-4; v_gene: TRBV19; d_gene: -; abundance: -; CDR3aa: CASRNTGVNEKLFF; CDR3nt: TGTGCCAGTAGGAATACAGGAGTCAATGAAAAACTGTTTTTT
j_gene: TRBJ1-1; v_gene: TRBV11-2; d_gene: -; abundance: many; CDR3aa: CASSLDWGSTEAFF; CDR3nt: TGTGCCAGCAGCTTAGATTGGGGTAGCACTGAAGCTTTCTTT
j_gene: TRBJ1-6; v_gene: TRBV28; d_gene: TRBD1; abundance: many; CDR3aa: CASSTGTGNSPLHF; CDR3nt: TGTGCCAGCAGTACCGGGACAGGGAATTCACCCCTCCACTTT
j_gene: TRBJ2-7; v_gene: TRBV6-2/TRBV6-3; d_gene: TRBD2; abundance: many; CDR3aa: CASSSLIAGGHEQYF; CDR3nt: TGTGCCAGCAGTTCCTTGATAGCGGGAGGCCACGAGCAGTACTTC
j_gene: TRBJ1-2; v_gene: TRBV4-2; d_gene: TRBD1; abundance: once; CDR3aa: CASSQEDRVDYGYTF; CDR3nt: TGTGCCAGCAGCCAAGAGGACAGGGTTGACTATGGCTACACCTTC
j_gene: TRBJ2-3; v_gene: TRBV7-2; d_gene: TRBD2; abundance: -; CDR3aa: CASSSFGRTSTDTQYF; CDR3nt: TGTGCCAGCAGCTCGTTCGGGAGGACTAGCACAGATACGCAGTATTTT
j_gene: TRBJ2-1; v_gene: TRBV6-1; d_gene: TRBD2; abundance: few; CDR3aa: CASSGGLAGNEQFF; CDR3nt: TGTGCCAGCAGTGGGGGACTAGCCGGCAATGAGCAGTTCTTC
j_gene: TRBJ2-5; v_gene: TRBV2; d_gene: TRBD2; abundance: many; CDR3aa: CASRAGEGETQYF; CDR3nt: TGTGCCAGCAGAGCGGGAGAAGGAGAGACCCAGTACTTC
j_gene: TRBJ2-2; v_gene: TRBV14; d_gene: -; abundance: many; CDR3aa: CASSQATGELFF; CDR3nt: TGTGCCAGCAGCCAAGCCACCGGGGAGCTGTTTTTT
j_gene: TRBJ2-2; v_gene: TRBV3-1; d_gene: TRBD1; abundance: few; CDR3aa: CASRQGQLTGELFF; CDR3nt: TGTGCCAGCAGGCAGGGACAGCTTACCGGGGAGCTGTTTTTT
j_gene: TRBJ1-3; v_gene: TRBV12-3/TRBV12-4; d_gene: -; abundance: -; CDR3aa: CASSFWGWDGNTIYF; CDR3nt: TGTGCCAGCAGTTTTTGGGGTTGGGATGGAAACACCATATATTTT
j_gene: TRBJ2-7; v_gene: TRBV20-1; d_gene: TRBD2; abundance: many; CDR3aa: CSAGTSGSYEQYF; CDR3nt: TGCAGTGCTGGGACTAGCGGGAGCTACGAGCAGTACTTC
j_gene: TRBJ2-2; v_gene: TRBV7-3; d_gene: -; abundance: -; CDR3aa: CASSLTGTRRPGELFF; CDR3nt: TGTGCCAGCAGCCTCACCGGGACACGGAGACCCGGGGAGCTGTTTTTT
j_gene: TRBJ1-6; v_gene: TRBV7-9; d_gene: -; abundance: few; CDR3aa: CASSSPEGGGVSPLHF; CDR3nt: TGTGCCAGCAGCTCCCCTGAGGGCGGGGGCGTTTCACCCCTCCACTTT
j_gene: TRBJ2-5; v_gene: TRBV5-5; d_gene: -; abundance: -; CDR3aa: CASSLELWETQYF; CDR3nt: TGTGCCAGCAGCTTGGAACTATGGGAGACCCAGTACTTC
j_gene: TRBJ1-5; v_gene: TRBV5-1; d_gene: -; abundance: many; CDR3aa: CASSLDPQGSNQPQHF; CDR3nt: TGCGCCAGCAGCTTGGACCCTCAGGGGAGCAATCAGCCCCAGCATTTT
j_gene: TRBJ1-1; v_gene: TRBV11-1; d_gene: -; abundance: once; CDR3aa: CASSPGTPEAFF; CDR3nt: TGTGCCAGCAGCCCCGGGACTCCTGAAGCTTTCTTT
j_gene: TRBJ2-7; v_gene: TRBV20-1; d_gene: TRBD2; abundance: many; CDR3aa: CSARSGTREQYF; CDR3nt: TGCAGTGCCCGTAGCGGGACCCGCGAGCAGTACTTC
j_gene: TRBJ1-5; v_gene: TRBV11-2; d_gene: -; abundance: -; CDR3aa: CASSLGGLPSNQPQHF; CDR3nt: TGTGCCAGCAGCTTGGGAGGGCTCCCTAGCAATCAGCCCCAGCATTTT
j_gene: TRBJ2-2; v_gene: TRBV7-3; d_gene: -; abundance: -; CDR3aa: CGSSFMGGHGELFF; CDR3nt: TGTGGCAGCAGCTTCATGGGGGGACACGGGGAGCTGTTTTTT
j_gene: TRBJ1-2; v_gene: TRBV6-1; d_gene: -; abundance: -; CDR3aa: CASSEGPGASFYTF; CDR3nt: TGTGCCAGCAGTGAAGGCCCAGGGGCCTCCTTCTACACTTTC
j_gene: TRBJ2-7; v_gene: TRBV6-1; d_gene: TRBD2; abundance: -; CDR3aa: CASTGTSGSYEQYF; CDR3nt: TGTGCCAGCACCGGGACTAGCGGGTCCTACGAGCAGTACTTC
j_gene: TRBJ2-4; v_gene: TRBV15; d_gene: -; abundance: few; CDR3aa: CATSRRDGGNIQYF; CDR3nt: TGTGCCACCAGCAGGCGGGACGGAGGGAACATTCAGTACTTC
j_gene: TRBJ2-7; v_gene: TRBV6-1; d_gene: TRBD1; abundance: many; CDR3aa: CASVQGQGYEQYF; CDR3nt: TGTGCCAGCGTACAAGGACAGGGGTACGAGCAGTACTTC
j_gene: TRBJ1-2; v_gene: TRBV12-3/TRBV12-4; d_gene: -; abundance: many; CDR3aa: CASSFEFIGYTF; CDR3nt: TGTGCCAGCAGTTTTGAATTCATTGGCTACACCTTC
j_gene: TRBJ1-1; v_gene: TRBV6-2/TRBV6-3; d_gene: -; abundance: -; CDR3aa: CASSVLTRNTEAFF; CDR3nt: TGTGCCAGCAGTGTTTTAACACGGAACACTGAAGCTTTCTTT
j_gene: TRBJ1-5; v_gene: TRBV2; d_gene: -; abundance: many; CDR3aa: CASSEQGQPQHF; CDR3nt: TGTGCCAGCAGTGAACAGGGTCAGCCCCAGCATTTT
j_gene: TRBJ2-7; v_gene: TRBV3-1; d_gene: -; abundance: -; CDR3aa: CASSQEGGTRSPLEEQYF; CDR3nt: TGTGCCAGCAGCCAAGAAGGTGGGACGAGGTCGCCTCTGGAAGAGCAGTACTTC
j_gene: TRBJ2-5; v_gene: TRBV27; d_gene: TRBD1; abundance: many; CDR3aa: CASSPTGGDVESGETQYF; CDR3nt: TGTGCCAGCAGTCCGACAGGGGGCGATGTCGAGTCCGGAGAGACCCAGTACTTC